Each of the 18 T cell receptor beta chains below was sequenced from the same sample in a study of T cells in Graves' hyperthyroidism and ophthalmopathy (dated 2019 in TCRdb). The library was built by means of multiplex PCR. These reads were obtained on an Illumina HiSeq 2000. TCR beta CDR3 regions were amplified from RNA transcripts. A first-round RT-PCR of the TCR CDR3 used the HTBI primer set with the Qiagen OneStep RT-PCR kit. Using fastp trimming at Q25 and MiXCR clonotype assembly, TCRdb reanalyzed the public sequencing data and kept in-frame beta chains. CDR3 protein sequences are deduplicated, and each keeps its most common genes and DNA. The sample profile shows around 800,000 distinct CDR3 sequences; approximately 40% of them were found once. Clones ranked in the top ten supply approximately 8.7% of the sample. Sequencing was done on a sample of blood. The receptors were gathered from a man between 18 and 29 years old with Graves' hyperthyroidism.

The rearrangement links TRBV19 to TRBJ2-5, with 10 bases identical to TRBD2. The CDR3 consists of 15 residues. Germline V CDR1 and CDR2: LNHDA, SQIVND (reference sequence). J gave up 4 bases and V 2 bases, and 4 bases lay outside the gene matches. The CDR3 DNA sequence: TGTGCCAGTAGTATATTCGCTAGCGGGAGAGAGACCCAGTACTTC. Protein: CASSIFASGRETQYF.

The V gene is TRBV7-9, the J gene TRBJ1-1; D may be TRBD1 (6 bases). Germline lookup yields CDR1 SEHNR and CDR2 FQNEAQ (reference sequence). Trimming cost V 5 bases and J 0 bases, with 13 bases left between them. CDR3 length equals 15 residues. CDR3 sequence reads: CASSEQGMMNTEAFF. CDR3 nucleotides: TGTGCCAGCAGCGAACAGGGTATGATGAACACTGAAGCTTTCTTT.

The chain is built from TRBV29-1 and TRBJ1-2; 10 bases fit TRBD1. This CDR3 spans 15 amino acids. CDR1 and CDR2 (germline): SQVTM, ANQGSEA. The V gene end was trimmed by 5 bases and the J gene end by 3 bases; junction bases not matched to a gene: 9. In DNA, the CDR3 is TGCAGCGTTCGCAGACAGGGGGCGACCTACTATGGCTACACCTTC. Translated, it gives CSVRRQGATYYGYTF.

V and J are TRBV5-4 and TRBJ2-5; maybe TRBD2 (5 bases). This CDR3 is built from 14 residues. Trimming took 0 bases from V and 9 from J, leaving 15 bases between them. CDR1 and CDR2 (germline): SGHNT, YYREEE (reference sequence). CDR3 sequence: CASSLALGNQPQYF. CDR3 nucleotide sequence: TGTGCCAGCAGCTTGGCACTAGGCAATCAGCCCCAGTACTTC.

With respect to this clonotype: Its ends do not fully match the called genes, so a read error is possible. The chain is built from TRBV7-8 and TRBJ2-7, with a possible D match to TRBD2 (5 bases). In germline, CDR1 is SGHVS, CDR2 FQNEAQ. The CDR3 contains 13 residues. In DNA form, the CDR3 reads TGTGCCAGCAGTTACGGGGTGGGCGACGAGCGGTACTTC. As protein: CASSYGVGDERYF. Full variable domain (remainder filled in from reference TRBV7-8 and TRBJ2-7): GAGVSQSPRYKVAKRGQDVALRCDPISGHVSLFWYQQALGQGPEFLTYFQNEAQLDKSGLPSDRFFAERPEGSVSTLKIQRTQQEDSAVYLCASSYGVGDERYFGPGTRLTVT.

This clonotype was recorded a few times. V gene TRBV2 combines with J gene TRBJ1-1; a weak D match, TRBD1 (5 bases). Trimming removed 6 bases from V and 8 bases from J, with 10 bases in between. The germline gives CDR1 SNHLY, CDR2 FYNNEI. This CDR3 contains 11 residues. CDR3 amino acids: CASRAGPEAFF. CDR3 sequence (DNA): TGTGCCAGCAGGGCGGGACCAGAAGCTTTCTTT.

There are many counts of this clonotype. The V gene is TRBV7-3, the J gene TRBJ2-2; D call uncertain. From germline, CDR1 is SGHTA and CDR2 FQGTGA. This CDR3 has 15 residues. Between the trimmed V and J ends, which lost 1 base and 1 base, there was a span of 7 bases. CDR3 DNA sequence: TGTGCCAGCAGCTTAAGCAGAGAGAACACCGGGGAGCTGTTTTTT. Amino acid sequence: CASSLSRENTGELFF.

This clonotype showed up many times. The chain's CDR3 is CASSLDRLEDGYTF. DNA of the CDR3: TGCGCCAGCAGTTTGGACAGGCTAGAAGATGGCTACACCTTC. This sequence joins TRBV10-2 and TRBJ1-2; 7 positions agree with TRBD1. The V segment lost 5 bases and the J segment 6 bases; nucleotides outside the gene matches: 9. CDR3 length equals 14 residues. Per germline, CDR1 WSHSY and CDR2 SAAADI.

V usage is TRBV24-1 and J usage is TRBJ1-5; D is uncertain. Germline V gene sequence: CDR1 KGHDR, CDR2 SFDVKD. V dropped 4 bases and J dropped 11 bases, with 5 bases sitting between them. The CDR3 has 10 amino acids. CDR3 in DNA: TGTGCCACCAGTGACCGGACCCAGCATTTT. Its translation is CATSDRTQHF.

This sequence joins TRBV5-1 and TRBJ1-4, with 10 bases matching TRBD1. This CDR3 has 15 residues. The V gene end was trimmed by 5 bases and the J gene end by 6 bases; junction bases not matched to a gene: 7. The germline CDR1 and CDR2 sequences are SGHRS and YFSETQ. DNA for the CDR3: TGCGCCAGCAGAGTCGGGACAGGGGTGTATGAAAAACTGTTTTTT. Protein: CASRVGTGVYEKLFF.

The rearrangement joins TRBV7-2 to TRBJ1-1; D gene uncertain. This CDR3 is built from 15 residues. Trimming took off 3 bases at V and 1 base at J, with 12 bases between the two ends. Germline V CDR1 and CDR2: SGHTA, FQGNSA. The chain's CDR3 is CASSLANQANTEAFF. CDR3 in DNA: TGTGCCAGCAGCTTGGCCAATCAGGCGAACACTGAAGCTTTCTTT.

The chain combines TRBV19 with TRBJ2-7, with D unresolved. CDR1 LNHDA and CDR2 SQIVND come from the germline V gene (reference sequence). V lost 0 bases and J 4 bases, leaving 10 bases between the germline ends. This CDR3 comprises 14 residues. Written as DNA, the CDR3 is TGTGCCAGTAGTATAGATCCTCGCGGATACGAGCAGTACTTC. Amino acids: CASSIDPRGYEQYF.

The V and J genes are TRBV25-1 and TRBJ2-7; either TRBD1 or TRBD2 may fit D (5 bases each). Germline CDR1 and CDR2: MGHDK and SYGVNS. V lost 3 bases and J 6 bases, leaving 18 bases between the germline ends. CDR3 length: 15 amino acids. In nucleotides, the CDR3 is TGTGCCAGCAGTGAGGGGGACCTGAAGTCGTCCGAGCAGTACTTC. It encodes CASSEGDLKSSEQYF.

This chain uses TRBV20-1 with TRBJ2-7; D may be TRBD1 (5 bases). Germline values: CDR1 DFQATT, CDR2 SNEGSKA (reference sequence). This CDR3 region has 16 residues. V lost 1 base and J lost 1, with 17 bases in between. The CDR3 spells CSARGPTFDRSYEQYF. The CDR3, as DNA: TGCAGTGCTAGAGGGCCCACCTTCGACAGATCCTACGAGCAGTACTTC.

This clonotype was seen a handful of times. This CDR3 reads CASRPGEGINQPQHF. DNA of the CDR3: TGTGCCAGCAGACCCGGGGAGGGGATTAATCAGCCCCAGCATTTT. V usage is TRBV2 and J usage is TRBJ1-5, with D possibly being TRBD1 (5 bases). Per germline, CDR1 SNHLY and CDR2 FYNNEI. CDR3 length equals 15 residues. The V gene lost 6 bases and the J gene lost 4 bases, with 16 bases spanning the gap.

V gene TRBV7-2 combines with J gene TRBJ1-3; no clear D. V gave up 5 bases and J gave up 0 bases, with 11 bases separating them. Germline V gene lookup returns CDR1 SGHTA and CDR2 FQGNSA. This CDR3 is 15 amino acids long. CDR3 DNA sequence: TGTGCCAGCAGCCTGGGCAGCCACTCTGGAAACACCATATATTTT. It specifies CASSLGSHSGNTIYF. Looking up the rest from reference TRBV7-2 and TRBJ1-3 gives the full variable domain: GAGVSQSPSNKVTEKGKDVELRCDPISGHTALYWYRQSLGQGLEFLIYFQGNSAPDKSGLPSDRFSAERTGGSVSTLTIQRTQQEDSAVYLCASSLGSHSGNTIYFGEGSWLTVV.

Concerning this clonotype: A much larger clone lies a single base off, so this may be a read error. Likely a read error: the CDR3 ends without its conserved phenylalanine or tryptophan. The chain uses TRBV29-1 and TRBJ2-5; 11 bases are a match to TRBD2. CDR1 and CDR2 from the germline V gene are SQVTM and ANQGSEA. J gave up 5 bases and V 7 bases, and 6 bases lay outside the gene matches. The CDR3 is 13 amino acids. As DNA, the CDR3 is TGCAGCGGCGGACTAGCGGGTGTGGAGACCCAGTACCTC. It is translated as CSGGLAGVETQYL.

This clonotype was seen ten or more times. The CDR3, as DNA: TGTGCCAGCAGTGAATTTTATTATAGCAATCAGCCCCAGCATTTT. Translating gives CASSEFYYSNQPQHF. The V and J genes are TRBV2 and TRBJ1-5; D unresolved. Germline V gene data show CDR1 as SNHLY and CDR2 as FYNNEI. The CDR3 covers 15 residues. V was cut by 2 bases and J by 0 bases, with 8 bases left in between.